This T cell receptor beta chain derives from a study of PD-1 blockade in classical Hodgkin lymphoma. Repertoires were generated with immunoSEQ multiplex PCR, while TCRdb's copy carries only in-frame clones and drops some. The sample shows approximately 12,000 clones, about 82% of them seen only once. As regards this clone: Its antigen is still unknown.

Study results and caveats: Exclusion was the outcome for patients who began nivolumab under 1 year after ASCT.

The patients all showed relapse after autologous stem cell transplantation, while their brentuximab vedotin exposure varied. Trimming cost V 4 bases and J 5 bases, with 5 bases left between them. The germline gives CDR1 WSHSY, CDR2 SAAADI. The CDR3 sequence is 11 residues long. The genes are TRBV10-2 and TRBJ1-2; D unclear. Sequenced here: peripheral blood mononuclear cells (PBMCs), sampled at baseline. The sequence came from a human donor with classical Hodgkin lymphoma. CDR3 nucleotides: TGCGCCAGCAGTGCCGGGTATGGCTACACCTTC. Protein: CASSAGYGYTF.